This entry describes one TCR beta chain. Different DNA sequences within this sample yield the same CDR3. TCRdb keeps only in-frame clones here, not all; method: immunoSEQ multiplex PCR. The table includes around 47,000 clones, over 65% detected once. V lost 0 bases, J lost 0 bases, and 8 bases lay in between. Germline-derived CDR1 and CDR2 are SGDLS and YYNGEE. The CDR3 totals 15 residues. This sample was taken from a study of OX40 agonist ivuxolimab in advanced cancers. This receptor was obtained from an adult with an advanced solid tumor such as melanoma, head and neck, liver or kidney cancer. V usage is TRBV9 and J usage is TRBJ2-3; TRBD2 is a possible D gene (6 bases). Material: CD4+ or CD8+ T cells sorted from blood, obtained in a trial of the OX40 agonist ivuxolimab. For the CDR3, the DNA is TGTGCCAGCAGCGTAGGGGGGGTTAGCACAGATACGCAGTATTTT. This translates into CASSVGGVSTDTQYF. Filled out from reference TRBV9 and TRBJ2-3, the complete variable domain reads DSGVTQTPKHLITATGQRVTLRCSPRSGDLSVYWYQQSLDQGLQFLIQYYNGEERAKGNILERFSAQQFPDLHSELNLSSLELGDSALYFCASSVGGVSTDTQYFGPGTRLTVL.